Listed below are T cell receptor beta chains from one sample, sequenced in a study of tumor and adjacent non-tumor tissue in lung cancer. From the multiplex PCR reads, TCRdb called clonotypes with MiXCR, one entry per CDR3 protein. This repertoire shows approximately 100,000 distinct CDR3 sequences, 65% found once; its top ten account for 15% to 20%. Source material: distant non-tumor lung tissue. These receptors were taken from a man aged 30 to 45 with non-small cell lung cancer. Each CDR3 is given with its conserved first and last residue. The order of the fields is clone size, D gene, J gene, V gene, CDR3 DNA, CDR3 protein. The D gene is left open where the match is weak. Only some rows state a clone size, as once, few, many or a class for expanded clones.

.,.,TRBJ2-7,TRBV20-1,TGCAGAGCTATAGGGACTTACGAGCAGTACTTC,CRAIGTYEQYF
medium-sized,TRBD1,TRBJ1-1,TRBV29-1,TGCAGCGTTCATCTCCGGGACAGGGAGAACACTGAAGCTTTCTTT,CSVHLRDRENTEAFF
.,.,TRBJ2-7,TRBV11-3,TGTGCCAGCAGCTTGGGGGAGATCTACCAGCAGTACTTC,CASSLGEIYQQYF
.,.,TRBJ2-7,TRBV4-1,TGCGCCAGTAGCCAACACCCAGGGGCATCATACGAGCAGTACTTC,CASSQHPGASYEQYF
once,.,TRBJ2-4,TRBV20-1,TGCAGTGTCCGGGAACTAGGGGCCAAAAACATTCAGTACTTC,CSVRELGAKNIQYF
once,TRBD1,TRBJ2-7,TRBV11-2,TGTGCCAGCAGCCCGATGGACAGGGCCTCCTACGAGCACTACTTC,CASSPMDRASYEHYF
few,.,TRBJ2-1,TRBV11-1,TGTGCCAGCAGCGACCTGGACACCTCCCATGAGCAGTTCTTC,CASSDLDTSHEQFF
once,TRBD1,TRBJ2-2,TRBV12-3/TRBV12-4,TGTGCCAGCAGTTTTTGGACAGGGGTGCGAAACACGGGGGAGCTGTTTTTT,CASSFWTGVRNTGELFF
.,.,TRBJ1-4,TRBV7-9,TGTGCAAGCACAGTTGCACGAGGCGGAGGTCAAAAACTGTTTTTT,CASTVARGGGQKLFF
.,TRBD1,TRBJ1-5,TRBV6-2/TRBV6-3,TGTGCCAGCAGATCGACAGGGAACAATCAGCCCCACCATTTT,CASRSTGNNQPHHF
.,.,TRBJ1-1,TRBV12-3/TRBV12-4,TGTGCCAGCAGTTACCACCGAGCAGGGGCCACTGAAGCTTTCTTT,CASSYHRAGATEAFF
medium-sized,.,TRBJ2-7,TRBV11-2,TGTGCCAGCAGCTTAGAAGACGACTACGAGCAGTACTTC,CASSLEDDYEQYF
.,.,TRBJ2-1,TRBV29-1,TGCAGTGCCCGACTAGGTAATGATCAGTTCTTC,CSARLGNDQFF
.,.,TRBJ2-5,TRBV4-3,TGTGCCAGCAGCCGAGTCTCGGGACAAGAGGCCCAGTACTTC,CASSRVSGQEAQYF
few,.,TRBJ2-5,TRBV6-1,TGTGCCAGCGCCGAAGAAGGACCCGACGGATACCAAGAGACCCAGTACTTC,CASAEEGPDGYQETQYF
few,.,TRBJ2-7,TRBV4-2,TGTACCAGCAGTCAAGATCTAACCGACTCCTACGAGCAGTACTTC,CTSSQDLTDSYEQYF
.,.,TRBJ1-5,TRBV12-3/TRBV12-4,TGTGCCATCGCCTACGCAGGCGGCAATCAGCCCCAGCATTTT,CAIAYAGGNQPQHF
.,TRBD1,TRBJ2-2,TRBV20-1,TGCAGCACACAGGGGGACACCCGGGAGCTGTTTTTT,CSTQGDTRELFF
few,.,TRBJ1-1,TRBV7-9,TGTGCCAGCAGCCCTGAACAGGGAAACACTGAAGCTTTCTTT,CASSPEQGNTEAFF
.,.,TRBJ1-1,TRBV20-1,TGCAGTGCTAGAGGAGGCAAGACAGGTAACAGTGAAGCTTTCTTC,CSARGGKTGNSEAFF
.,.,TRBJ2-7,TRBV7-2,TGTGCCAACAGTAACGGTGGGAACTCCTACGAGCAGTACTTC,CANSNGGNSYEQYF
.,.,TRBJ2-6,TRBV7-9,TGTGCCAGCAGCTTAACCCGTAGCAGCTCTGGGGCCAACGTCCTGACTTTC,CASSLTRSSSGANVLTF
.,.,TRBJ2-1,TRBV12-3/TRBV12-4,TGTGTCAGCAGTTCCGGGTGGGGCGGGGCTTACAATGAGCAGTCCTTC,CVSSSGWGGAYNEQSF
.,.,TRBJ1-4,TRBV29-1,TGCAGCGTTGATGAAGGGATTGAGGAAAAACTGTTTTTT,CSVDEGIEEKLFF
once,.,TRBJ2-1,TRBV11-2,TGCGCCAGCAGCTTAGATTGGCGTAGGAGGCTTGAGGATGAGCAGTTCTTC,CASSLDWRRRLEDEQFF
.,TRBD2,TRBJ2-1,TRBV20-1,TGCAGTGCTAGAGATCCCACTAGCGGCTCCTTCAATGAGCTGTTCTTC,CSARDPTSGSFNELFF
many,.,TRBJ1-1,TRBV4-1,TGCGCCAGCAGCCAACCCACAGAGACTTCTCTAGAAGCTTTCTTT,CASSQPTETSLEAFF
many,TRBD1,TRBJ2-2,TRBV5-6,TGTGCCAGCAGCCTGACAGGGTTCCCCGGGGAGCTGTTTTTT,CASSLTGFPGELFF
once,.,TRBJ2-2,TRBV11-2,TGTGTCAGCAGCCCCGGAACAGGACTAAACACCGGGGAGCTGTTTTTT,CVSSPGTGLNTGELFF
.,.,TRBJ2-3,TRBV20-1,TGTAGTGCTAGAGATCGAGGGGGAGGGCCGGTAGATACGCAATATTTT,CSARDRGGGPVDTQYF
.,.,TRBJ1-2,TRBV4-2,TGTACCAGCAGCCAAGTGGGGACGGACTCTAACTATGGCTACACTTTC,CTSSQVGTDSNYGYTF
once,.,TRBJ2-5,TRBV11-2,TGTGCCAGCAGCTTAGAAGTAGGGACCCCGGAGGAAAGCCAGTACTTC,CASSLEVGTPEESQYF
few,.,TRBJ2-1,TRBV5-1,TGCGCCAGCAGCTTGGGATACGGGAGCTCCTACAATGAGCAGTTCTTC,CASSLGYGSSYNEQFF